These T cell receptor beta chains were read from a single sample in a study of T cell responses to AZD1222 COVID-19 vaccine. Assay: immunoSEQ multiplex PCR; the TCRdb copy retains only in-frame clones and omits some. The data contain some 95,000 clones, around 86% of them singletons. The sample in question was peripheral blood, obtained on day 0 of AZD1222 vaccination. These receptors originate from an adult in good health. Each CDR3 is given with its conserved first and last residue. D genes are given only for firm matches. Clone size is given for some rows only: seen once, a few or many times, or a class if the clone is expanded.

V gene	clone size	J gene	D gene	CDR3 protein	CDR3 DNA
TRBV6-5	-	TRBJ2-7	TRBD1	CASSPGTGWHEQYF	TGTGCCAGCAGTCCTGGGACAGGGTGGCACGAGCAGTACTTC
TRBV6-4	-	TRBJ2-3	TRBD2	CASSELAGSTDTQYF	TGTGCCAGCAGTGAATTAGCGGGGAGCACAGATACGCAGTATTTT
TRBV6-5	-	TRBJ1-3	-	CASSLNRPELGNTIYF	TGTGCCAGCAGTTTAAATCGGCCCGAACTTGGAAACACCATATATTTT
TRBV29-1	once	TRBJ2-3	-	CSVLWGSADTQYF	TGCAGCGTACTCTGGGGAAGCGCAGATACGCAGTATTTT
TRBV9	few	TRBJ1-3	-	CASSGPGNTIYF	TGTGCCAGCAGCGGTCCTGGAAACACCATATATTTT
TRBV30	-	TRBJ2-7	-	CAWSVSYEQYF	TGTGCCTGGAGTGTTAGCTACGAGCAGTACTTC
TRBV10-1	-	TRBJ1-1	-	CASTRGVGTEAFF	TGCGCCAGCACCAGGGGAGTTGGGACTGAAGCTTTCTTT
TRBV5-1	-	TRBJ2-5	-	CASRLYPGGETQYF	TGCGCCAGCAGACTGTATCCTGGGGGAGAGACCCAGTACTTC
TRBV11-2	-	TRBJ2-5	-	CASSSSGTSEETQYF	TGTGCCAGCAGCTCCTCCGGGACTTCAGAAGAGACCCAGTACTTC
TRBV5-1	-	TRBJ1-1	-	CASSLRGGNTEAFF	TGCGCCAGCAGCTTACGGGGAGGGAACACTGAAGCTTTCTTT
TRBV24-1	few	TRBJ2-3	-	CATSDSAEGSDTQYF	TGTGCCACCAGTGATTCCGCTGAGGGATCAGATACGCAGTATTTT
TRBV5-1	few	TRBJ2-2	-	CASSLGLSNTGELFF	TGCGCCAGCAGCTTGGGGCTATCGAACACCGGGGAGCTGTTTTTT
TRBV5-8	-	TRBJ1-2	TRBD1	CASSLASGQGYGYTF	TGTGCCAGCAGCTTGGCCTCAGGACAGGGCTATGGCTACACCTTC
TRBV27	-	TRBJ2-3	TRBD2	CASMASGRTDTQYF	TGTGCCAGCATGGCTAGCGGGAGGACAGATACGCAGTATTTT
TRBV30	-	TRBJ1-5	-	CAWSVNEGQPQHF	TGTGCCTGGAGTGTAAACGAGGGGCAGCCCCAGCATTTT
TRBV5-1	-	TRBJ1-1	-	CASSTGARDGGLNTEAFF	TGCGCCAGCAGCACCGGAGCCAGGGATGGGGGATTGAACACTGAAGCTTTCTTT
TRBV13	-	TRBJ1-1	-	CASSLFLGGFRTEAFF	TGTGCCAGCAGCTTATTTCTAGGGGGGTTTAGGACTGAAGCTTTCTTT
TRBV29-1	-	TRBJ1-2	TRBD1	CSVGRQGANYGYTF	TGCAGCGTGGGACGGCAGGGGGCTAACTATGGCTACACCTTC
TRBV11-2	once	TRBJ2-7	TRBD1	CASSLSGGDYEQYF	TGTGCCAGCAGCTTATCAGGGGGCGACTACGAGCAGTACTTC
TRBV20-1	-	TRBJ2-3	-	CSARGGDTQYF	TGCAGTGCTCGAGGCGGGGATACGCAGTATTTT
TRBV2	-	TRBJ1-6	-	CASRPPVYNSPLHF	TGTGCCAGCAGGCCTCCAGTCTATAATTCACCCCTCCACTTT
TRBV30	-	TRBJ2-3	-	CAWSDRDTQYF	TGTGCCTGGAGTGACAGAGATACGCAGTATTTT
TRBV7-2	-	TRBJ2-3	-	CASRAASTDTQYF	TGTGCCAGCAGGGCAGCTAGCACAGATACGCAGTATTTT
TRBV19	-	TRBJ2-1	TRBD2	CASSIGQGLARHEQFF	TGTGCCAGTAGTATAGGTCAGGGACTAGCGAGGCATGAGCAGTTCTTC
TRBV11-2	-	TRBJ2-7	TRBD1	CASSGTGGYEQYF	TGTGCCAGCAGCGGGACAGGGGGCTACGAGCAGTACTTC
TRBV18	-	TRBJ2-1	-	CASSPNGQYNEQFF	TGTGCCAGCTCACCCAACGGACAGTACAATGAGCAGTTCTTC
TRBV7-2	-	TRBJ2-2	-	CASSSFGRNTGELFF	TGTGCCAGCAGCTCGTTCGGCCGTAACACCGGGGAGCTGTTTTTT
TRBV24-1	-	TRBJ2-4	-	CATSDPDRSLAKNIQYF	TGTGCCACCAGTGACCCTGACAGGTCTCTAGCCAAAAACATTCAGTACTTC
TRBV7-2	few	TRBJ1-4	-	CASSQTGTYNEKLFF	TGTGCCAGCAGCCAGACCGGGACGTATAATGAAAAACTGTTTTTT
TRBV10-3	-	TRBJ1-6	-	CAISDPTGSSSYNSPLHF	TGTGCCATCAGTGACCCCACAGGGTCGAGCTCCTATAATTCACCCCTCCACTTT
TRBV5-1	-	TRBJ1-2	TRBD1	CASSYETGLGYTF	TGCGCCAGCAGCTACGAGACAGGGCTCGGCTACACCTTC
TRBV5-6	-	TRBJ1-5	TRBD1	CASSLDRGQPQHF	TGTGCCAGCAGCTTGGACAGGGGTCAGCCCCAGCATTTT
TRBV6-5	-	TRBJ2-7	-	CASRWTATYEQYF	TGTGCCAGCAGATGGACGGCTACCTACGAGCAGTACTTC
TRBV7-9	once	TRBJ1-2	TRBD1	CASSYVLQGDYGYTF	TGTGCCAGCAGCTACGTCCTACAGGGGGACTATGGCTACACCTTC
TRBV5-1	-	TRBJ2-2	TRBD2	CASRGGDTGELFF	TGCGCCAGCAGGGGAGGGGACACCGGGGAGCTGTTTTTT
TRBV12-5	-	TRBJ2-7	-	CASGFGAYEQYF	TGTGCTAGTGGTTTCGGGGCTTACGAGCAGTACTTC
TRBV24-1	-	TRBJ1-1	-	CADQAGSGTEAFF	TGTGCCGACCAGGCAGGGTCGGGCACTGAAGCTTTCTTT
TRBV24-1	-	TRBJ2-3	-	CATGALGTDTQYF	TGTGCCACGGGTGCGTTGGGCACAGATACGCAGTATTTT
TRBV10-3	-	TRBJ1-3	-	CVIGGMGGASGNTIYF	TGTGTCATCGGGGGAATGGGGGGCGCCTCTGGAAACACCATATATTTT
TRBV19	-	TRBJ2-1	-	CASSIGFRGQPAAGQFF	TGTGCCAGTAGTATAGGATTTCGGGGGCAACCCGCGGCAGGGCAGTTCTTC
TRBV10-3	-	TRBJ2-7	-	CAISESQRSCEQYF	TGTGCCATCAGTGAGTCACAGCGCTCCTGCGAGCAGTACTTC
TRBV19	-	TRBJ2-5	TRBD2	CASSIALLAGGTRETQYF	TGTGCCAGTAGTATCGCCCTACTAGCGGGAGGAACGCGGGAGACCCAGTACTTC
TRBV28	-	TRBJ1-4	-	CASSLAGINEKLFF	TGTGCCAGCAGTTTGGCCGGCATTAATGAAAAACTGTTTTTT
TRBV11-3	-	TRBJ2-7	-	CASSLVPGLDEQYF	TGTGCCAGCAGCTTAGTCCCAGGGCTGGACGAGCAGTACTTC
TRBV10-3	-	TRBJ2-1	TRBD1	CATSNTQGSSYNEQFF	TGTGCCACCAGTAACACACAGGGGAGTTCCTACAATGAGCAGTTCTTC
TRBV7-3	-	TRBJ2-6	-	CASSGGFGANVLTF	TGTGCCAGCAGCGGTGGTTTTGGGGCCAACGTCCTGACTTTC
TRBV29-1	-	TRBJ1-3	TRBD1	CSAGQGAHTIYF	TGCAGCGCTGGCCAGGGGGCTCACACCATATATTTT
TRBV6-4	-	TRBJ2-1	-	CASSLSGSYNEQFF	TGTGCCAGCAGTCTCAGCGGATCCTACAATGAGCAGTTCTTC
TRBV11-2	-	TRBJ2-3	TRBD2	CASSSTSGGAGYADTQYF	TGTGCCAGCAGCTCGACTAGCGGGGGGGCGGGTTACGCAGATACGCAGTATTTT
TRBV30	-	TRBJ2-1	-	CAWTGSLYNEQFF	TGTGCCTGGACCGGCTCGCTCTACAATGAGCAGTTCTTC
TRBV5-6	once	TRBJ2-3	-	CASSYRDSLTDTQYF	TGTGCCAGCAGCTACCGGGACTCCCTCACAGATACGCAGTATTTT
TRBV3-1/TRBV3-2	-	TRBJ2-2	-	CASTYSGTGDTGELFF	TGTGCCAGCACCTATTCAGGGACCGGCGACACCGGGGAGCTGTTTTTT
TRBV4-2	-	TRBJ2-2	-	CASSQDAGRTTGELFF	TGTGCCAGCAGCCAAGATGCGGGCAGAACCACCGGGGAGCTGTTTTTT
TRBV2	-	TRBJ2-2	-	CASSEWSNTGELFF	TGTGCCAGCAGTGAGTGGTCAAACACCGGGGAGCTGTTTTTT
TRBV15	-	TRBJ1-6	-	CATSRAPGLGAGYNSPLHF	TGTGCCACCAGCAGAGCCCCTGGTCTGGGGGCGGGGTATAATTCACCCCTCCACTTT
TRBV7-6	-	TRBJ1-2	TRBD1	CASSLQGALGYTF	TGTGCCAGCAGCTTACAGGGGGCGCTTGGCTACACCTTC
TRBV5-1	-	TRBJ1-1	-	CASSLTETNTEAFF	TGCGCCAGCAGCTTGACGGAGACGAACACTGAAGCTTTCTTT
TRBV6-1	few	TRBJ1-6	-	CASSETGGRNSPLHF	TGTGCCAGCAGTGAGACGGGCGGTCGTAATTCACCCCTCCACTTT